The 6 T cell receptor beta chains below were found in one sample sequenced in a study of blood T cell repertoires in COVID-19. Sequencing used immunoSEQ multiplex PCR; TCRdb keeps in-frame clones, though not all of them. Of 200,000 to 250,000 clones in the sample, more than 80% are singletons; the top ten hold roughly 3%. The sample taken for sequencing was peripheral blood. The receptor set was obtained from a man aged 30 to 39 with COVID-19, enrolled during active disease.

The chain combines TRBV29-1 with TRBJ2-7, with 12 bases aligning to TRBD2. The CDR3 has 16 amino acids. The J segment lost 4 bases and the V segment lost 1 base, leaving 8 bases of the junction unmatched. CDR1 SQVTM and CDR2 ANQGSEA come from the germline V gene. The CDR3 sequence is CSVEGSTSGSSYEQYF. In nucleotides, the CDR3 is TGCAGCGTTGAAGGATCGACTAGCGGGAGTAGTTACGAGCAGTACTTC.

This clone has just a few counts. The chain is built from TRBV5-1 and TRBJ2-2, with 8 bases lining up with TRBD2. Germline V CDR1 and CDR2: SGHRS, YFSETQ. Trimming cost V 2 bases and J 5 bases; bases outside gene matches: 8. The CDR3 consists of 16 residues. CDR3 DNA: TGCGCCAGCAGCTTACAAGCGGGAGAAAGAACCGGGGAGCTGTTTTTT. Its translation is CASSLQAGERTGELFF.

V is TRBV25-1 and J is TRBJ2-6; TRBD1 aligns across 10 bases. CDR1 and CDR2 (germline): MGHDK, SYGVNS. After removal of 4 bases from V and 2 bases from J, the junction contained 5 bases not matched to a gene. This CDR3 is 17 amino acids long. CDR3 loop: CASSVGQGGAGANVLTF. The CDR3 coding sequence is TGTGCCAGCAGTGTTGGACAGGGGGGTGCTGGGGCCAACGTCCTGACTTTC. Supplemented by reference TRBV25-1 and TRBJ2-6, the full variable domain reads EADIYQTPRYLVIGTGKKITLECSQTMGHDKMYWYQQDPGMELHLIHYSYGVNSTEKGDLSSESTVSRIRTEHFPLTLESARPSHTSQYLCASSVGQGGAGANVLTFGAGSRLTVL.

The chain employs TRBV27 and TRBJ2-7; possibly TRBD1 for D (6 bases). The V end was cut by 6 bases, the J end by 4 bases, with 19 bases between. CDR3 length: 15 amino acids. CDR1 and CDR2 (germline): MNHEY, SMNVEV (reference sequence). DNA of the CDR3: TGTGCCAGCAGCCTTCTACAGGGTTTCCTTTACGAGCAGTACTTC. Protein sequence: CASSLLQGFLYEQYF.

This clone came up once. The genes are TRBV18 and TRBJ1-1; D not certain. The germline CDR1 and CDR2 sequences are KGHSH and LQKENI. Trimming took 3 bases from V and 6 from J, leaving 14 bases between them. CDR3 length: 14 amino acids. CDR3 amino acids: CASSPLPRSAEAFF. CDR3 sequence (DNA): TGTGCCAGCTCACCTCTTCCAAGGAGCGCTGAAGCTTTCTTT. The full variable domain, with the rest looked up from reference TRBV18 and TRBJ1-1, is NAGVMQNPRHLVRRRGQEARLRCSPMKGHSHVYWYRQLPEEGLKFMVYLQKENIIDESGMPKERFSAEFPKEGPSILRIQQVVRGDSAAYFCASSPLPRSAEAFFGQGTRLTVV.

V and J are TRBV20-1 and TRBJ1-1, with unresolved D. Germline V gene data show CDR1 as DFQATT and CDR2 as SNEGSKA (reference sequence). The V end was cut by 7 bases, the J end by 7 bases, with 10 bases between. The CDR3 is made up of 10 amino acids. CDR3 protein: CSVVALEAFF. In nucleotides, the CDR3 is TGCAGTGTTGTAGCCCTTGAAGCTTTCTTT.